This entry lists 26 T cell receptor beta chains sequenced from one sample in a study of blood T cell repertoires in COVID-19 (dated by TCRdb to 2019 to 2021). Libraries came from the immunoSEQ multiplex PCR assay. Sourced from immuneACCESS, this table was stored by TCRdb with only in-frame sequences that have V and J called. A share of the clones is absent; for the studies checked, an unresolved V gene accounts for under half, and the remainder has no known explanation. The table for this sample lists some 400,000 clones; around 87% of them were counted only once. The biggest ten clones account for approximately 1.3% of the sample. Sequencing input: PBMCs or T cells enriched from blood (not recorded which). The receptors come from a man younger than 45 who had recovered from COVID-19.

The chain has TRBV5-1 and TRBJ2-1; 8 bases are a match to TRBD2. The CDR3 is 15 amino acids. The J segment lost 3 bases and the V segment lost 1 base, leaving 3 bases of the junction unmatched. Looked up from germline, CDR1 is SGHRS and CDR2 is YFSETQ. The CDR3: CASSLRGGGYNEQFF. The CDR3, as DNA: TGCGCCAGCAGCTTGCGGGGGGGCGGCTACAATGAGCAGTTCTTC.

This clone has ten or more counts. V usage is TRBV27 and J usage is TRBJ2-2; weak D call: TRBD1 (6 bases). CDR3 length equals 18 residues. Per germline, CDR1 MNHEY and CDR2 SMNVEV (reference sequence). V dropped 0 bases and J dropped 1 base, with 15 bases sitting between them. The CDR3 nucleotides are TGTGCCAGCAGTTTATCCATCGCAGACAGGCTGAACACCGGGGAGCTGTTTTTT. It specifies CASSLSIADRLNTGELFF.

The chain recombines TRBV6-5 with TRBJ2-3, with no clear D. The CDR3 has 13 residues. V was trimmed by 7 bases and J by 5 bases, leaving 13 bases between them. CDR1 is MNHEY, CDR2 SVGAGI, per germline. In DNA, the CDR3 is TGTGCCAGCAAGTCCGCAGATAAAGATACGCAGTATTTT. It specifies CASKSADKDTQYF.

This clone was observed a handful of times. Other DNA sequences in this sample translate to the same CDR3. The chain links TRBV10-3 to TRBJ2-7; tentative D call: TRBD1 (5 bases). From germline, CDR1 is ENHRY and CDR2 SYGVKD. V shed 5 bases and J shed 3 bases, with 8 bases lying between them. The CDR3 loop spans 12 amino acids. CDR3 in amino acids: CAISRDSYEQYF. CDR3 DNA sequence: TGTGCCATCAGTAGAGACAGCTACGAGCAGTACTTC.

V usage is TRBV7-9 and J usage is TRBJ1-2, with D possibly TRBD1 on 5 matching bases. The CDR3 consists of 15 residues. Trimming took 6 bases from V and 10 from J, leaving 24 bases between them. Germline V CDR1 and CDR2: SEHNR, FQNEAQ (reference sequence). The CDR3 nucleotides read TGTGCCAGCAGACCCCCGGGACTTGGAGTAGGGTCCTACACCTTC. It specifies CASRPPGLGVGSYTF.

This clone was detected only once. The chain couples TRBV7-8 to TRBJ1-1; a weak D match, TRBD1 (5 bases). Deletions cut 1 base from V and 7 bases from J, with 16 bases between. This CDR3 has 15 residues. CDR1 and CDR2 from the germline V gene are SGHVS and FQNEAQ. CDR3 DNA sequence: TGTGCCAGCAGCTTAGATCGGGGGAGCGGGATTGAAGCTTTCTTT. Its protein is CASSLDRGSGIEAFF.

The chain recombines TRBV30 with TRBJ1-6, with no clear D. This CDR3 comprises 15 residues. CDR1 is GTSNPN, CDR2 SVGIG, per germline (reference sequence). V lost 4 bases and J 0 bases, leaving 10 bases between the germline ends. The DNA for the CDR3 is TGTGCCTGGACTTTGTCGAGCTCCTATAATTCACCCCTCCACTTT. This translates into CAWTLSSSYNSPLHF. Filled out from reference TRBV30 and TRBJ1-6, the complete variable domain reads SQTIHQWPATLVQPVGSPLSLECTVEGTSNPNLYWYRQAAGRGLQLLFYSVGIGQISSEVPQNLSASRPQDRQFILSSKKLLLSDSGFYLCAWTLSSSYNSPLHFGNGTRLTVT.

In its sample, this clone was seen once. The chain uses TRBV5-1 and TRBJ1-6, with 9 bases that match TRBD1. V was clipped by 4 bases and J by 7 bases; unmatched bases: 3. CDR1 and CDR2 from the germline V gene are SGHRS and YFSETQ. There are 14 residues in the CDR3. The CDR3 DNA follows: TGCGCCAGCAGCCCTGGGACAGGGAATTCACCCCTCCACTTT. It codes for CASSPGTGNSPLHF.

The gene calls are TRBV2 and TRBJ1-2, with 8 bases matching TRBD1. Germline trimming cut 5 bases from V and 4 bases from J; bases unmatched to any gene: 9. This CDR3 is built from 15 residues. CDR1 and CDR2 (germline): SNHLY, FYNNEI. The CDR3 nucleotides are TGTGCCAGCAGTCCGGCGGGACAGGCCTTCTATGGCTACACCTTC. Translating gives CASSPAGQAFYGYTF.

The chain has TRBV4-3 and TRBJ2-1; D may be TRBD1 (6 bases). In germline, CDR1 is LGHNA, CDR2 YSLEER. V lost 0 bases to trimming and J lost 5 bases, with 14 bases between them. The CDR3 is made up of 16 amino acids. Here the CDR3 DNA reads TGCGCCAGCAGCCAAGATCCGAGGGGGACCCACAATGAGCAGTTCTTC. Translated, it gives CASSQDPRGTHNEQFF.

CDR3 DNA sequence: TGTGCCAGCAGCTTAATATTCGGGATAGCTTTCTTT. It encodes CASSLIFGIAFF. V and J are TRBV7-9 and TRBJ1-1, with D uncertain. The CDR3 runs to 12 residues. Germline-derived CDR1 and CDR2 are SEHNR and FQNEAQ (reference sequence). V was clipped by 2 bases and J by 10 bases, with 11 bases between them.

The V and J genes are TRBV6-5 and TRBJ2-7, with D possibly matching TRBD1 (5 bases). V was clipped by 5 bases and J by 3 bases, with 14 bases between them. CDR1 is MNHEY, CDR2 SVGAGI, per germline. The CDR3 runs 14 residues. The CDR3: CASSKRQLRYEQYF. The CDR3 DNA sequence: TGTGCCAGCAGTAAAAGACAGTTACGCTACGAGCAGTACTTC.

This chain uses TRBV29-1 with TRBJ1-1, with a tentative D call TRBD1 (5 bases). Trimming removed 1 base from V and 10 bases from J, with 16 bases in between. The V gene's germline CDR1 is SQVTM and CDR2 ANQGSEA. The CDR3 sequence is 13 residues long. The CDR3 bases are TGCAGCGTTGAAGGGGATGGGGTCGGGGGAGCTTTCTTT. It specifies CSVEGDGVGGAFF.

V and J are TRBV7-9 and TRBJ2-3; possible D gene TRBD1, 5 bases. Trimming stripped 7 bases from V and 2 bases from J, with 10 bases between. Germline V lookup: CDR1 SEHNR, CDR2 FQNEAQ (reference sequence). The CDR3 consists of 13 residues. In DNA form, the CDR3 reads TGTGCCAGCATCGAAGGGGCCACAGATACGCAGTATTTT. It specifies CASIEGATDTQYF.

This chain uses TRBV5-4 with TRBJ2-1; 7 nucleotides agree with TRBD2. The germline CDR1 and CDR2 sequences are SGHNT and YYREEE (reference sequence). The CDR3 is 12 residues long. The ends lost 7 bases at V and 7 bases at J; junction bases unmatched: 5. CDR3 region: CASARGGNEQFF. The CDR3 DNA reads TGTGCCAGCGCACGCGGGGGTAATGAGCAGTTCTTC.

The chain recombines TRBV2 with TRBJ1-2; TRBD1 is a possible D gene (6 bases). CDR1 SNHLY and CDR2 FYNNEI come from the germline V gene. The ends were cut back, 6 bases at V and 1 base at J, with 6 bases in the middle. The CDR3 runs to 12 residues. CDR3 sequence (DNA): TGTGCCAGCAGGGACAGTAACTATGGCTACACCTTC. Protein: CASRDSNYGYTF.

This chain links TRBV19 with TRBJ1-1; TRBD1 matches at 8 bases. In germline, CDR1 is LNHDA, CDR2 SQIVND (reference sequence). There are 15 residues in the CDR3. Unmatched junction bases numbered 11, after V lost 6 bases and J lost 5 bases. This CDR3 reads CASSPGQGGWTEAFF. The CDR3 region has the DNA TGTGCCAGTAGCCCTGGACAGGGTGGGTGGACTGAAGCTTTCTTT.

V usage is TRBV5-1 and J usage is TRBJ2-5; D uncertain. CDR3 length equals 13 residues. Trimming took off 5 bases at V and 3 bases at J, with 11 bases between the two ends. From germline, CDR1 is SGHRS and CDR2 YFSETQ. CDR3: CASRSIQEETQYF. The DNA for the CDR3 is TGCGCCAGCAGATCTATCCAGGAAGAGACCCAGTACTTC.

The chain combines TRBV2 with TRBJ1-2; TRBD1 matches 7 bases. Unmatched junction bases numbered 11, after V lost 6 bases and J lost 4 bases. Per germline, CDR1 SNHLY and CDR2 FYNNEI. The CDR3 sequence is 15 residues long. CDR3 residues: CASRYPGQNGYGYTF. CDR3 coding DNA: TGTGCCAGCAGATACCCGGGACAGAATGGCTATGGCTACACCTTC.

This clone was seen once. This rearrangement joins TRBV19 to TRBJ2-1; TRBD2 matches at 8 bases. The germline CDR1 and CDR2 sequences are LNHDA and SQIVND (reference sequence). J gave up 8 bases and V 1 base, and 4 bases lay outside the gene matches. This CDR3 contains 14 residues. CDR3 nucleotides: TGTGCCAGTAGTATAGGGCGGGGGGCCTATGAGCAGTTCTTC. The encoded protein is CASSIGRGAYEQFF.

This chain joins TRBV6-5 and TRBJ1-2; perhaps TRBD1 as D (5 bases). The CDR3 consists of 14 residues. V lost 0 bases to trimming and J lost 4 bases, with 9 bases between them. The germline V gene has CDR1 MNHEY and CDR2 SVGAGI. The DNA of the CDR3 is TGTGCCAGCAGTTACTCAGCGGGGCCCTATGGCTACACCTTC. Translated: CASSYSAGPYGYTF.

The V and J genes are TRBV6-5 and TRBJ2-7, with 12 bases that match TRBD2. J lost 3 bases, V lost 6 bases, and 6 bases had no gene match. The CDR3 extends over 15 amino acids. Germline V gene data show CDR1 as MNHEY and CDR2 as SVGAGI. DNA of the CDR3: TGTGCCAGCAGGACACTAGCGGGGGGATTCTACGAGCAGTACTTC. This gives the protein CASRTLAGGFYEQYF.

The J gene is TRBJ1-2, the V gene TRBV5-4; 8 nucleotides agree with TRBD1. Germline V gene data show CDR1 as SGHNT and CDR2 as YYREEE (reference sequence). Losses at the gene ends were 2 bases for V and 7 bases for J; bases not matched to a gene: 1. The CDR3 extends over 12 amino acids. DNA for the CDR3: TGTGCCAGCAGCTTCGACAGGGGTGGCTACACCTTC. This encodes CASSFDRGGYTF. The variable domain in full, completed from reference TRBV5-4 and TRBJ1-2, reads ETGVTQSPTHLIKTRGQQVTLRCSSQSGHNTVSWYQQALGQGPQFIFQYYREEENGRGNFPPRFSGLQFPNYSSELNVNALELDDSALYLCASSFDRGGYTFGSGTRLTVV.

This clone was seen a handful of times. V usage is TRBV5-1 and J usage is TRBJ1-4; 9 bases are a match to TRBD1. The CDR3 covers 16 residues. Trimming took 3 bases from V and 9 from J; bases not matched to a gene: 12. Germline CDR1 is SGHRS and CDR2 is YFSETQ. In DNA, the CDR3 is TGCGCCAGCAGCTCCCGACAGGGGGAGATATCAAAAAAACTGTTTTTT. It encodes CASSSRQGEISKKLFF. The variable domain in full, completed from reference TRBV5-1 and TRBJ1-4, reads KAGVTQTPRYLIKTRGQQVTLSCSPISGHRSVSWYQQTPGQGLQFLFEYFSETQRNKGNFPGRFSGRQFSNSRSEMNVSTLELGDSALYLCASSSRQGEISKKLFFGSGTQLSVL.

The chain uses TRBV9 and TRBJ2-6; D may be TRBD1 (7 bases). V was shortened by 4 bases and J by 0 bases, with 20 bases between the two germline ends. The CDR3 loop spans 19 amino acids. In germline, CDR1 is SGDLS, CDR2 YYNGEE. The CDR3 sequence is CASSKRTGGDLSGANVLTF. Here the CDR3 DNA reads TGTGCCAGCAGCAAACGGACAGGCGGGGACCTCTCTGGGGCCAACGTCCTGACTTTC.

The V gene is TRBV7-9, the J gene TRBJ2-2, with D uncertain. Germline V lookup: CDR1 SEHNR, CDR2 FQNEAQ (reference sequence). CDR3 length: 13 amino acids. The ends were cut back, 3 bases at V and 6 bases at J, with 8 bases in the middle. CDR3 DNA sequence: TGTGCCAGCAGCTTGAAAGCCTCCGGGGAGCTGTTTTTT. It specifies CASSLKASGELFF.